A selection of T cell receptor beta chains follows, all from one sample in a study of regulatory T cells in long-lasting Graves disease. One entry per CDR3 protein results from TCRdb running MiXCR on the multiplex PCR reads. The sample holds hundreds of thousands of distinct CDR3 sequences, 15% to 20% seen once. Another study also made use of these data, one on T cells in Graves' hyperthyroidism and ophthalmopathy.

The sample was peripheral blood mononuclear cells (PBMCs), taken at new diagnosis, from a patient treated with antithyroid drugs. These receptors originate from a woman aged 30 to 39 with Graves disease. The CDR3 runs from the conserved cysteine through the conserved F or W. The D gene is left open where the match is weak. Clone size is stated in some rows and not others, as once, few, many or a class when expanded.

d_gene: -; v_gene: TRBV28; j_gene: TRBJ1-2; abundance: many; CDR3aa: CASSFGGGGYGYTF; CDR3nt: TGTGCCAGCAGTTTTGGTGGGGGGGGCTATGGCTACACCTTC
d_gene: -; v_gene: TRBV7-3; j_gene: TRBJ1-1; abundance: -; CDR3aa: CASSLIGIQAVNTEAFF; CDR3nt: TGTGCCAGCAGCTTAATTGGTATTCAGGCGGTGAACACTGAAGCTTTCTTT
d_gene: -; v_gene: TRBV11-2; j_gene: TRBJ1-1; abundance: many; CDR3aa: CASKPLGWIQNTEAFF; CDR3nt: TGTGCCAGCAAACCTTTAGGCTGGATCCAGAACACTGAAGCTTTCTTT
d_gene: TRBD2; v_gene: TRBV7-9; j_gene: TRBJ2-3; abundance: -; CDR3aa: CASSPPRAGGSTDTQYF; CDR3nt: TGTGCCAGCAGCCCCCCCCGGGCGGGAGGGAGCACAGATACGCAGTATTTT
d_gene: -; v_gene: TRBV27; j_gene: TRBJ2-7; abundance: -; CDR3aa: CASRYSTSYEQYF; CDR3nt: TGTGCCAGCAGATACTCCACGTCCTACGAGCAGTACTTC
d_gene: -; v_gene: TRBV7-2; j_gene: TRBJ1-2; abundance: many; CDR3aa: CASSLGPGDGYTF; CDR3nt: TGTGCCAGCAGCTTAGGCCCGGGGGATGGCTACACCTTC
d_gene: -; v_gene: TRBV5-4; j_gene: TRBJ2-3; abundance: few; CDR3aa: CASSSTSTDTQYF; CDR3nt: TGTGCCAGCAGCTCGACTAGCACAGATACGCAGTATTTT
d_gene: -; v_gene: TRBV20-1; j_gene: TRBJ2-3; abundance: -; CDR3aa: CSARETLSDTQYF; CDR3nt: TGCAGTGCTAGAGAGACCCTGTCAGATACGCAGTATTTT
d_gene: TRBD2; v_gene: TRBV19; j_gene: TRBJ2-3; abundance: few; CDR3aa: CASFSSGPGGDTQYF; CDR3nt: TGTGCCAGTTTTTCATCGGGTCCGGGAGGGGATACGCAGTATTTT
d_gene: TRBD1; v_gene: TRBV2; j_gene: TRBJ2-5; abundance: few; CDR3aa: CASSHRGLYQETQYF; CDR3nt: TGTGCCAGCAGTCACAGGGGGCTGTACCAAGAGACCCAGTACTTC
d_gene: TRBD2; v_gene: TRBV28; j_gene: TRBJ2-7; abundance: many; CDR3aa: CASRTSGREQYF; CDR3nt: TGTGCCAGTCGGACTAGCGGCAGGGAGCAGTACTTC